These 15 T cell receptor beta chains were all obtained from the same sample, sequenced in a study of T-cell memory formation after mild COVID-19. TCRdb re-analysed the 5' RACE reads in MiXCR, keeping a single row per CDR3 protein. The sample carries about 390,000 distinct CDR3 sequences, roughly 15% recorded once. Sequenced: PBMCs or a T cell subset sorted from them (not recorded which). The receptors were gathered from a young man who had mild COVID-19 (a few samples of this study predate the infection). Cell type and time point are not known.

This clonotype came up many times. The chain couples TRBV6-2 or TRBV6-3 to TRBJ2-1; D is ambiguous. The CDR3 spans 15 residues. Germline CDR1 and CDR2: MNHEY and SVGEGT. V shed 5 bases and J shed 0 bases, with 11 bases lying between them. The CDR3 loop reads CASSPSMSSYNEQFF. The DNA of the CDR3 is TGTGCCAGCAGTCCAAGTATGAGCTCCTACAATGAGCAGTTCTTC.

The table lists this clonotype with a count of one. The chain uses TRBV20-1 and TRBJ1-6, with D perhaps TRBD1 (6 bases). Trimming took 3 bases from V and 7 from J, leaving 16 bases between them. The CDR3 loop spans 15 amino acids. The germline CDR1 and CDR2 sequences are DFQATT and SNEGSKA (reference sequence). This CDR3 reads CSASLWGTRNSPLHF. The CDR3, as DNA: TGCAGTGCTAGTCTGTGGGGGACACGGAATTCACCCCTCCACTTT.

This clonotype was observed a handful of times. V usage is TRBV9 and J usage is TRBJ1-2, with 8 bases fitting TRBD1. This CDR3 has 14 amino acids. The junction had 5 bases not matched to a gene; V was cut back by 3 bases and J by 4 bases. CDR1 is SGDLS, CDR2 YYNGEE, per germline. CDR3 loop: CASSGTGSSYGYTF. The CDR3 nucleotides are TGTGCCAGCAGCGGGACAGGGTCTTCCTATGGCTACACCTTC.

V gene TRBV2 combines with J gene TRBJ2-1; TRBD2 is a possible D gene (6 bases). V was cut by 3 bases and J by 2 bases, with 11 bases left in between. The CDR3 consists of 15 residues. Germline V gene sequence: CDR1 SNHLY, CDR2 FYNNEI. Here the CDR3 DNA reads TGTGCCAGCAGTGATTCCGGGGGTACCTACAATGAGCAGTTCTTC. Amino acids: CASSDSGGTYNEQFF.

This clonotype has at least ten counts. The rearrangement uses TRBV6-2 or TRBV6-3 and TRBJ2-5, with D hard to call. Germline V gene data show CDR1 as MNHEY and CDR2 as SVGEGT. Between the trimmed V and J ends, which lost 5 bases and 5 bases, there was a span of 9 bases. This CDR3 spans 12 amino acids. The CDR3 DNA follows: TGTGCCAGCAGTCCAACGGATGAGACCCAGTACTTC. It specifies CASSPTDETQYF.

This clonotype was observed a handful of times. The chain employs TRBV4-1 and TRBJ2-2; TRBD1 aligns across 11 bases. Unmatched junction bases numbered 1, after V lost 3 bases and J lost 1 base. Per germline, CDR1 MGHRA and CDR2 YSYEKL. CDR3 length equals 16 residues. CDR3 protein: CASSQGQGGNTGELFF. DNA for the CDR3: TGCGCCAGCAGCCAGGGACAGGGGGGGAACACCGGGGAGCTGTTTTTT.

The chain is built from TRBV10-3 and TRBJ2-2; TRBD2 might be the D (7 bases). The CDR3 consists of 17 residues. V was trimmed by 0 bases and J by 3 bases, leaving 14 bases between them. Germline CDR1 ENHRY, CDR2 SYGVKD. CDR3 nucleotides: TGTGCCATCAGTGAGTCTGCGGGGGCCTCCGACACCGGGGAGCTGTTTTTT. The encoded protein is CAISESAGASDTGELFF.

This clonotype turned up a few times. This rearrangement joins TRBV29-1 to TRBJ2-1; D is uncertain. The CDR3 covers 12 residues. Trimming pared 4 bases from V and 8 bases from J, leaving 12 bases between. The germline V gene encodes CDR1 SQVTM and CDR2 ANQGSEA. The CDR3 DNA reads TGCAGCGTTGCTAGTCCTTGGGATGAGCAGTTCTTC. Its protein product is CSVASPWDEQFF.

In DNA, the CDR3 is TGCGCCAGCAGCCCGGACAGGGGGTCGAATGAGCAGTTCTTC. Translating gives CASSPDRGSNEQFF. The chain joins TRBV5-1 to TRBJ2-1; the match to TRBD1 covers 10 bases. Unmatched junction bases numbered 5, after V lost 4 bases and J lost 7 bases. CDR1 is SGHRS and CDR2 is YFSETQ in the germline V gene. This CDR3 has 14 amino acids.

This clonotype was observed many times. This rearrangement joins TRBV12-3 or TRBV12-4 to TRBJ2-2, with TRBD1 matching over 8 bases. Germline trimming cut 8 bases from V and 5 bases from J; bases unmatched to any gene: 4. The CDR3 has 13 residues. The CDR3 protein is CASQGARTGELFF. The CDR3 coding sequence is TGTGCCAGCCAGGGGGCGCGTACCGGGGAGCTGTTTTTT.

V and J are TRBV7-9 and TRBJ1-1; D gene uncertain. The V gene lost 3 bases and the J gene lost 7 bases, with 12 bases spanning the gap. The germline CDR1 and CDR2 sequences are SEHNR and FQNEAQ (reference sequence). CDR3 length equals 13 residues. The CDR3 spells CASSFRVSGEAFF. CDR3 bases: TGTGCCAGCAGCTTTAGGGTGTCTGGTGAAGCTTTCTTT.

This clonotype was picked up a small number of times. V usage is TRBV10-3 and J usage is TRBJ1-5; D possibly corresponds to TRBD1 (5 bases). The length of the CDR3 is 16 residues. The germline gives CDR1 ENHRY, CDR2 SYGVKD. V gave up 0 bases and J gave up 1 base, with 10 bases separating them. The CDR3 coding sequence is TGTGCCATCAGTGAGTCGAGGAGGACAAGCAATCAGCCCCAGCATTTT. This gives the protein CAISESRRTSNQPQHF.

This clonotype was observed many times. The chain links TRBV7-8 to TRBJ2-1; D call uncertain. Germline assignment: CDR1 SGHVS and CDR2 FQNEAQ. Between the trimmed V and J ends, which lost 0 bases and 9 bases, there was a span of 15 bases. This CDR3 has 15 residues. CDR3 bases: TGTGCCAGCAGCTTAGCAGTCGGCAGCCCCCCTGAGCAGTTCTTC. Its protein product is CASSLAVGSPPEQFF.

In its sample, this clonotype was seen many times. The chain carries TRBV18 and TRBJ2-1, with a possible D match to TRBD2 (5 bases). There are 15 residues in the CDR3. Germline V gene data show CDR1 as KGHSH and CDR2 as LQKENI. The ends were cut back, 3 bases at V and 7 bases at J, with 16 bases in the middle. For the CDR3, the DNA is TGTGCCAGCTCACCGGGGAATATCGAGGGTAATGAGCAGTTCTTC. This gives the protein CASSPGNIEGNEQFF.

This chain joins TRBV20-1 and TRBJ2-3, with D hard to call. V dropped 5 bases and J dropped 6 bases, with 12 bases sitting between them. This CDR3 contains 12 residues. From germline, CDR1 is DFQATT and CDR2 SNEGSKA (reference sequence). The DNA of the CDR3 is TGCAGTGCTCTAAGACATTCCGATACGCAGTATTTT. Protein product: CSALRHSDTQYF.